These 13 T cell receptor beta chains were all obtained from the same sample, sequenced in a study of T cell responses to AZD1222 COVID-19 vaccine. Method: immunoSEQ multiplex PCR; TCRdb's copy keeps in-frame clones and lacks some. This table holds about 160,000 clones, approximately 91% found once. Here the sequenced sample was peripheral blood, taken on day 0 of AZD1222 vaccination. The receptors stem from an adult in good health.

The chain has TRBV7-2 and TRBJ2-3; 12 bases are a match to TRBD2. The V gene end was trimmed by 1 base and the J gene end by 1 base; junction bases not matched to a gene: 0. The germline V gene encodes CDR1 SGHTA and CDR2 FQGNSA. This CDR3 comprises 16 residues. The DNA of the CDR3 is TGTGCCAGCAGCTTAGGGACTAGCGGGGGCACAGATACGCAGTATTTT. It specifies CASSLGTSGGTDTQYF.

This chain uses TRBV28 with TRBJ1-1, with 12 positions matching TRBD1. The CDR3 is 15 residues long. V lost 7 bases and J lost 4; bases outside the gene matches: 7. The V gene's germline CDR1 is MDHEN and CDR2 SYDVKM. DNA for the CDR3: TGTGCCAGCACCCTGGGACAGGGGGCGGGCACTGAAGCTTTCTTT. The encoded protein is CASTLGQGAGTEAFF.

The V and J genes are TRBV9 and TRBJ2-7; 11 bases are shared with TRBD2. Germline CDR1 reads SGDLS; CDR2 reads YYNGEE. V gave up 4 bases and J gave up 0 bases; unmatched junction bases: 6. CDR3 size: 16 residues. The CDR3 nucleotides read TGTGCCAGCAGCCCCTCGACTAGCGGGGACTCCTACGAGCAGTACTTC. Amino acids: CASSPSTSGDSYEQYF.

In this sample, this clone turned up a few times. The rearrangement links TRBV9 to TRBJ2-1, with 7 bases that match TRBD2. V was pared by 0 bases and J by 6 bases, with 6 bases of the junction left unmatched. Germline V gene lookup returns CDR1 SGDLS and CDR2 YYNGEE. The CDR3 has 15 residues. CDR3 coding DNA: TGTGCCAGCAGCGTAGGGGGCGGGAGAAGCAATGAGCAGTTCTTC. This codes for CASSVGGGRSNEQFF.

The chain carries TRBV7-2 and TRBJ2-7, with TRBD1 identical over 8 bases. J was trimmed by 5 bases and V by 0 bases; bases with no gene match: 3. Germline CDR1 reads SGHTA; CDR2 reads FQGNSA. CDR3 length: 14 residues. Here the CDR3 reads CASSLADRVHEQYF. DNA for the CDR3: TGTGCCAGCAGCTTAGCGGACAGGGTTCACGAGCAGTACTTC.

V gene TRBV5-4 combines with J gene TRBJ2-1; D might be TRBD2 (6 bases). This CDR3 contains 15 residues. Germline values: CDR1 SGHNT, CDR2 YYREEE (reference sequence). The V end was cut by 7 bases, the J end by 0 bases, with 14 bases between. CDR3 nucleotide sequence: TGTGCCAGCTCGTCGGCGGGAAGCTCCTACAATGAGCAGTTCTTC. Translation: CASSSAGSSYNEQFF.

The CDR3 DNA sequence: TGTGCCACCAGTGACCCCGGGGGGGCCAACTATGGCTACACCTTC. Encoded protein: CATSDPGGANYGYTF. The chain recombines TRBV24-1 with TRBJ1-2; a weak D match, TRBD1 (6 bases). The germline V gene has CDR1 KGHDR and CDR2 SFDVKD. The CDR3 length is 15 residues. V lost 4 bases, J lost 2 bases, and 13 bases lay in between.

This clone occurred a few times. The chain links TRBV28 to TRBJ1-1; 9 nucleotides agree with TRBD1. The CDR3 is 16 amino acids. The germline V gene has CDR1 MDHEN and CDR2 SYDVKM. V trimming: 5 bases; J trimming: 0 bases; junction bases outside the gene matches: 7. The CDR3 loop reads CASSKGTGRMNTEAFF. The DNA for the CDR3 is TGTGCCAGCAGTAAAGGGACAGGGAGGATGAACACTGAAGCTTTCTTT.

The gene calls are TRBV28 and TRBJ2-5; TRBD1 might be the D (6 bases). The CDR3 sequence is 14 residues long. Germline lookup yields CDR1 MDHEN and CDR2 SYDVKM. V gave up 6 bases and J gave up 2 bases, with 13 bases separating them. The CDR3 sequence: CASSFSGVQETQYF. CDR3 bases: TGTGCCAGCAGCTTCTCAGGGGTGCAAGAGACCCAGTACTTC. Supplemented by reference TRBV28 and TRBJ2-5, the full variable domain reads DVKVTQSSRYLVKRTGEKVFLECVQDMDHENMFWYRQDPGLGLRLIYFSYDVKMKEKGDIPEGYSVSREKKERFSLILESASTNQTSMYLCASSFSGVQETQYFGPGTRLLVL.

This chain links TRBV5-5 with TRBJ1-1; D might be TRBD1 (6 bases). CDR1 is SGHKS and CDR2 is YYEKEE in the germline V gene (reference sequence). The CDR3 length is 16 residues. Between the trimmed V and J ends, which lost 4 bases and 0 bases, there was a span of 16 bases. The CDR3 DNA reads as TGTGCCAGCAGCACGGTAGGGGGTAAGGTGAACACTGAAGCTTTCTTT. This translates into CASSTVGGKVNTEAFF.

The chain couples TRBV5-6 to TRBJ2-2, with D tentatively TRBD1 or TRBD2 (6 bases each). CDR1 SGHDT and CDR2 YYEEEE come from the germline V gene. The CDR3 loop spans 14 amino acids. Trimming stripped 7 bases from V and 0 bases from J, with 10 bases between. CDR3 coding DNA: TGTGCCAGCGGGGGGCAGCCGAACACCGGGGAGCTGTTTTTT. Amino acids: CASGGQPNTGELFF.

The chain has TRBV4-1 and TRBJ1-1; D might be TRBD1 (5 bases). The CDR3 length is 15 residues. In germline, CDR1 is MGHRA, CDR2 YSYEKL. Trimming took 1 base from V and 5 from J, leaving 14 bases between them. The CDR3 loop is CASSQVSPTATEAFF. CDR3 DNA sequence: TGCGCCAGCAGCCAAGTTTCCCCGACAGCTACTGAAGCTTTCTTT.

This chain uses TRBV30 with TRBJ1-1; 8 positions agree with TRBD1. Germline CDR1 and CDR2: GTSNPN and SVGIG (reference sequence). The CDR3 sequence is 13 residues long. Unmatched junction bases numbered 4, after V lost 4 bases and J lost 3 bases. CDR3 nucleotide sequence: TGTGCCTGGACTCGACAGGGGTACACTGAAGCTTTCTTT. This encodes CAWTRQGYTEAFF.